Below, 18 T cell receptor beta chains from the same sample are listed, as sequenced in a study of T cell repertoires in cytomegalovirus infection. From the reads, TCRdb called clonotypes with MiXCR, one entry per CDR3 protein. This sample carries under 250,000 distinct CDR3 sequences, 12% of them seen once, and the ten largest clones take 1.5% to 2%. Source material: PBMCs. The receptors originated from a human donor in good health (CMV status not recorded). Some clones in this sample may be carry-over from other donors' samples.

The chain combines TRBV24-1 with TRBJ2-3; D remains unclear. The CDR3 length is 14 residues. Germline-derived CDR1 and CDR2 are KGHDR and SFDVKD. Trimming pared 3 bases from V and 2 bases from J, leaving 8 bases between. The CDR3 DNA follows: TGTGCCACCAGTGATATTCATAACACAGATACGCAGTATTTT. It translates to CATSDIHNTDTQYF.

This clonotype was detected many times. V and J are TRBV10-3 and TRBJ1-1; 10 nucleotides align to TRBD1. The CDR3 is 15 residues long. CDR1 and CDR2 (germline): ENHRY, SYGVKD. Unmatched junction bases numbered 3, after V lost 2 bases and J lost 3 bases. DNA for the CDR3: TGTGCCATCAGTGAGAATGGACAGGGGGACACTGAAGCTTTCTTT. Its translation is CAISENGQGDTEAFF.

The table lists this clonotype with many counts. The chain joins TRBV6-6 to TRBJ2-2, with a tentative D call TRBD2 (5 bases). The CDR3 is 15 residues long. V was shortened by 2 bases and J by 3 bases, with 10 bases between the two germline ends. CDR1 and CDR2 (germline): MNHNY, SVGAGI (reference sequence). The CDR3 nucleotides read TGTGCCAGCAGTTACACGGGGTCACACACCGGGGAGCTGTTTTTT. Amino acids: CASSYTGSHTGELFF.

This rearrangement joins TRBV6-6 to TRBJ2-5; D is perhaps TRBD1 (7 bases). Germline CDR1 and CDR2: MNHNY and SVGAGI (reference sequence). V was cut by 2 bases and J by 5 bases, with 15 bases left in between. This CDR3 spans 15 amino acids. The CDR3 DNA reads as TGTGCCAGCAGTTACGGTGGGCAGGGGGGCGAGACCCAGTACTTC. Translation: CASSYGGQGGETQYF.

Turning to this clonotype: It may be a read error: a sequence one base away is much more abundant. V and J are TRBV28 and TRBJ2-7; TRBD2 matches 7 bases. CDR1 and CDR2 (germline): MDHEN, SYDVKM. V dropped 9 bases and J dropped 1; count of bases not matched to a gene: 9. CDR3 length: 14 amino acids. CDR3 amino acids: CARSGGRGSYEQYF. The CDR3 coding sequence is TGTGCCAGGAGTGGGGGGAGGGGATCCTACGAGCAGTACTTC.

The table lists this clonotype with many counts. The chain employs TRBV7-2 and TRBJ1-5; D is possibly TRBD1 (6 bases). The V gene lost 5 bases and the J gene lost 0 bases, with 17 bases spanning the gap. The CDR3 is 17 residues long. Per the germline V gene, CDR1 is SGHTA and CDR2 is FQGNSA. The CDR3 protein is CASSRTRSGASNQPQHF. CDR3 bases: TGTGCCAGCAGCCGCACCCGGTCAGGGGCTAGCAATCAGCCCCAGCATTTT.

This clonotype showed up many times. The chain combines TRBV7-2 with TRBJ2-5; D gene ambiguous. V was clipped by 1 base and J by 1 base, with 10 bases between them. Per the germline V gene, CDR1 is SGHTA and CDR2 is FQGNSA. The CDR3 loop spans 15 amino acids. DNA of the CDR3: TGTGCCAGCAGCTTAGTATGGCGGAGCCAAGAGACCCAGTACTTC. It codes for CASSLVWRSQETQYF.

There are a few counts of this clonotype. This chain joins TRBV29-1 and TRBJ2-1, with D hard to call. Between the trimmed V and J ends, which lost 4 bases and 4 bases, there was a span of 11 bases. The CDR3 is 13 amino acids. Germline lookup yields CDR1 SQVTM and CDR2 ANQGSEA. CDR3 sequence reads: CSVVRQMYNEQFF. DNA for the CDR3: TGCAGCGTTGTGAGGCAGATGTACAATGAGCAGTTCTTC.

The V and J genes are TRBV10-3 and TRBJ1-2, with unresolved D. The germline CDR1 and CDR2 sequences are ENHRY and SYGVKD. The CDR3 has 12 amino acids. V lost 3 bases, J lost 3 bases, and 5 bases lay in between. DNA for the CDR3: TGTGCCATCAGTGATTCAGACTATGGCTACACCTTC. Residues: CAISDSDYGYTF.

This clonotype was detected only a few times. This rearrangement joins TRBV7-2 to TRBJ1-1; 7 bases are shared with TRBD1. CDR3 length equals 14 residues. Germline V gives CDR1 SGHTA, CDR2 FQGNSA. The trim removed 5 bases at V and 1 base at J, leaving 4 bases unmatched. The DNA of the CDR3 is TGTGCCAGCAGCACCGGGACAGAGAACACTGAAGCTTTCTTT. Translating gives CASSTGTENTEAFF. Variable domain in full (rest from reference TRBV7-2 and TRBJ1-1): GAGVSQSPSNKVTEKGKDVELRCDPISGHTALYWYRQSLGQGLEFLIYFQGNSAPDKSGLPSDRFSAERTGGSVSTLTIQRTQQEDSAVYLCASSTGTENTEAFFGQGTRLTVV.

This clonotype was observed at least ten times. This chain uses TRBV6-2 or TRBV6-3 with TRBJ2-2; TRBD2 is a possible D gene (6 bases). V was cut by 7 bases and J by 6 bases, with 15 bases left in between. The CDR3 spans 14 residues. Germline CDR1 reads MNHEY; CDR2 reads SVGEGT. Here the CDR3 reads CASTPLPGAGELFF. CDR3 sequence (DNA): TGTGCCAGCACCCCCCTCCCGGGGGCCGGGGAGCTGTTTTTT.

This clonotype was seen many times. V usage is TRBV7-2 and J usage is TRBJ1-5, with a tentative D call TRBD1 (5 bases). Germline V gene sequence: CDR1 SGHTA, CDR2 FQGNSA. CDR3 size: 17 residues. Deletions cut 2 bases from V and 1 base from J, with 15 bases between. CDR3 loop: CASSLFPTRDSNQPQHF. The CDR3 DNA is TGTGCCAGCAGCTTATTCCCTACTCGGGACAGCAATCAGCCCCAGCATTTT.

This chain uses TRBV24-1 with TRBJ2-1, with unresolved D. The CDR3 is 13 residues long. Trimming took off 6 bases at V and 0 bases at J, with 5 bases between the two ends. In germline, CDR1 is KGHDR, CDR2 SFDVKD. In DNA, the CDR3 is TGTGCCACCAGTACGGGCTCCTACAATGAGCAGTTCTTC. Translated, it gives CATSTGSYNEQFF.

The chain recombines TRBV19 with TRBJ1-2, with TRBD1 as a possible D gene (6 bases). Trimming stripped 5 bases from V and 8 bases from J, with 15 bases between. The germline V gene has CDR1 LNHDA and CDR2 SQIVND (reference sequence). The CDR3 loop spans 13 amino acids. CDR3 amino acids: CASSEQGLGGYTF. The CDR3 bases are TGTGCCAGTAGTGAACAGGGCCTTGGGGGCTACACCTTC.

The V call is TRBV12-3 or TRBV12-4, the J call TRBJ2-5; possible D gene TRBD2, 7 bases. This CDR3 has 13 residues. V was pared by 7 bases and J by 5 bases, with 14 bases between. The CDR3 sequence: CASTLGGRETQYF. The CDR3 nucleotides are TGTGCCAGCACCCTCGGGGGGCGGGAGACCCAGTACTTC.

V is TRBV10-3 and J is TRBJ2-5; D tentatively reads TRBD1 or TRBD2 (5 bases each). The CDR3 covers 13 residues. Germline CDR1 and CDR2: ENHRY and SYGVKD. The germline V and J ends were trimmed by 7 bases and 5 bases, with 14 bases remaining between them. The CDR3 protein is CAITRARGETQYF. DNA of the CDR3: TGTGCCATCACCAGGGCCAGAGGGGAGACCCAGTACTTC.

Many counts were recorded for this clonotype. The rearrangement links TRBV7-2 to TRBJ2-3, with 7 bases that match TRBD1. With V trimmed by 5 bases and J by 6 bases, 8 bases remained unmatched. There are 14 residues in the CDR3. CDR1 and CDR2 from the germline V gene are SGHTA and FQGNSA. CDR3 region: CASSPRTGWDTQYF. In nucleotides, the CDR3 is TGTGCCAGCAGCCCCCGGACAGGATGGGATACGCAGTATTTT.

This chain uses TRBV12-3 or TRBV12-4 with TRBJ2-2, with 11 positions matching TRBD1. J gave up 0 bases and V 4 bases, and 10 bases lay outside the gene matches. This CDR3 is 19 amino acids long. The CDR3 protein is CASSSLPGQGEPNTGELFF. In DNA, the CDR3 is TGTGCCAGCAGTTCCTTGCCGGGACAGGGGGAACCGAACACCGGGGAGCTGTTTTTT.